The clone carrying this T cell receptor (beta chain) was observed a handful of times. The antigen remains unidentified. Multiplex touch-down PCR with TRB-A/B primers amplified rearranged V-D-J TRB sequences. TCRdb reprocessed the multiplex PCR reads via MiXCR and lists one record per CDR3 protein. The top ten hold around 10% of the sample, which has 4,500 to 5,500 distinct CDR3 sequences, about 25% seen once. These data originate in a study of T cell repertoires in aging, cancer and after chemotherapy. The template was genomic DNA from peripheral blood, not RNA. J was trimmed by 9 bases and V by 3 bases; bases with no gene match: 15. This CDR3 has 16 residues. In germline, CDR1 is SGHDT, CDR2 YYEEEE. Broader study findings: In healthy donors, age-related TCR diversity loss mainly reflected lost richness.

The chain links TRBV5-6 to TRBJ2-3; 8 bases are shared with TRBD2. This receptor was obtained from a human donor with a solid tumor. Sequenced sample: blood. In DNA, the CDR3 is TGTGCCAGCAGCTCCCCTCGCGGGGGGATCAGAGGGACGCAGTATTTT. It encodes CASSSPRGGIRGTQYF.